These 2 T cell receptor beta chains were all obtained from the same sample, sequenced in a study of glioma-infiltrating T cells. TCR alpha and beta CDR3 regions were amplified from RNA using iRepertoire nested multiplex PCR. One entry per CDR3 protein, called by TCRdb with MiXCR from the multiplex PCR reads. The profile covers a few hundred thousand distinct CDR3 sequences, with approximately 42% appearing a single time and 12% taken by the ten largest. The material sequenced was glioma tissue, nonneoplastic brain tissue, or PBMCs (not recorded which). These receptors all come from a human donor with low-grade glioma or glioblastoma, undergoing nonglioma brain surgery, or in good health (not recorded which).

This clonotype was picked up one time. The V and J genes are TRBV5-4 and TRBJ2-2, with 8 nucleotides matching TRBD1. V gave up 5 bases and J gave up 5 bases; unmatched junction bases: 5. Germline V lookup: CDR1 SGHNT, CDR2 YYREEE (reference sequence). The CDR3 contains 14 residues. CDR3 nucleotide sequence: TGTGCCAGCAGTTTTACAGGGGGAACCGGGGAGCTGTTTTTT. Encoded protein: CASSFTGGTGELFF.

In this sample, this clonotype turned up a few times. The chain carries TRBV28 and TRBJ2-3; 7 bases agree with TRBD2. Unmatched junction bases numbered 5, after V lost 5 bases and J lost 12 bases. The CDR3 loop spans 11 amino acids. Germline assignment: CDR1 MDHEN and CDR2 SYDVKM. CDR3 in DNA: TGTGCCAGCAGTGGGGGGGGGTTTCAGTATTTT. Protein sequence: CASSGGGFQYF. Full variable domain (rest looked up from reference TRBV28 and TRBJ2-3): DVKVTQSSRYLVKRTGEKVFLECVQDMDHENMFWYRQDPGLGLRLIYFSYDVKMKEKGDIPEGYSVSREKKERFSLILESASTNQTSMYLCASSGGGFQYFGPGTRLTVL.